A single T cell receptor (beta chain) is shown here with its context. Its antigen is as yet unknown. This specimen belongs to a study of cytotoxic CD8 clonotypes in ibrutinib-treated CLL. Points from the study as a whole: Sampling times, which were not matched between the groups, differed between sustained-remission patients and progressing patients. Researchers report that baseline clonality outpaced age-matched healthy donors and tracked circulating CD8+ T-cell counts. Public clonotypes were seen rarely and were contracted or stable on treatment.

Germline V gene data show CDR1 as SNHLY and CDR2 as FYNNEI. The V end was cut by 5 bases, the J end by 3 bases, with 14 bases between. This CDR3 has 14 residues. TCRdb's table, derived via immunoSEQ multiplex PCR, lists solely in-frame clones and lacks some. The table includes some 140,000 clones, around 93% detected once. Sample: PBMCs, taken after 12 months of ibrutinib treatment. This clonotype was sampled from a human donor with chronic lymphocytic leukemia. The V gene is TRBV2, the J gene TRBJ2-7, with a weak D call TRBD2 (7 bases). The CDR3 region is CASSLRGASYEQYF. CDR3 sequence (DNA): TGTGCCAGCAGTCTTCGGGGGGCTAGCTACGAGCAGTACTTC.